This T cell receptor beta chain was recorded in a study of blood T cell repertoires in COVID-19. Whole-study context: In each case, the material was cDNA or gDNA derived from T cells, B-cell-depleted T cells, or PBMCs.

Germline CDR1 is GTSNPN and CDR2 is SVGIG (reference sequence). The CDR3 is 12 amino acids. The V end lost 2 bases, the J end lost 6 bases, and 11 bases lay between the germline ends. Data came from immunoSEQ multiplex PCR; TCRdb stores just in-frame clones and leaves some out. Counted here are under 500,000 clones, around 90% occurring once; the ten biggest clones make up approximately 2%. This sequence joins TRBV30 and TRBJ2-7; D gene ambiguous. The origin of this receptor is a woman under 30 with acute COVID-19. Sequencing used PBMCs or T cells enriched from blood (not recorded which). The CDR3 region is CAWSTGQGEQYF. The CDR3 nucleotides are TGTGCCTGGAGTACTGGGCAAGGCGAGCAGTACTTC. The full variable domain, in which reference TRBV30 and TRBJ2-7 provide the parts outside the CDR3, is SQTIHQWPATLVQPVGSPLSLECTVEGTSNPNLYWYRQAAGRGLQLLFYSVGIGQISSEVPQNLSASRPQDRQFILSSKKLLLSDSGFYLCAWSTGQGEQYFGPGTRLTVT.